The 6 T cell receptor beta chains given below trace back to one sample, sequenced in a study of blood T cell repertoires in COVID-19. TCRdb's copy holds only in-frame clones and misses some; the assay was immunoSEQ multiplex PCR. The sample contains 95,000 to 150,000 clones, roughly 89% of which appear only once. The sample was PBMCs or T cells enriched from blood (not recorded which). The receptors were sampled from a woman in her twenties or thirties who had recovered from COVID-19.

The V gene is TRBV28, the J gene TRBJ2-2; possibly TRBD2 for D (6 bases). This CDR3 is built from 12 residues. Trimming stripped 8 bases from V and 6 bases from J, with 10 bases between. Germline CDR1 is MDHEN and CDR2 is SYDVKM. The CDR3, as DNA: TGTGCCAGCGGGACTTTCCCCGGGGAGCTGTTTTTT. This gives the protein CASGTFPGELFF.

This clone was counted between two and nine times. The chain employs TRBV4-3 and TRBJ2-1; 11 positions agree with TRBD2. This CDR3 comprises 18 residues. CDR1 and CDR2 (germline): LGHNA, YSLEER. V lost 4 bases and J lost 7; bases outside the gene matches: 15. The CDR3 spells CASSLTTATSGSGNEQFF. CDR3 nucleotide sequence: TGCGCCAGCAGCCTGACGACGGCAACTAGCGGGAGTGGGAATGAGCAGTTCTTC.

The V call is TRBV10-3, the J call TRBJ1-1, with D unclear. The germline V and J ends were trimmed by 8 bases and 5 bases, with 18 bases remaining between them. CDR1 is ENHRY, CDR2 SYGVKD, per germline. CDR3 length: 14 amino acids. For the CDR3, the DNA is TGTGCCATCGGGGAGTCGGCGGGGTGGACTGAAGCTTTCTTT. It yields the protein CAIGESAGWTEAFF.

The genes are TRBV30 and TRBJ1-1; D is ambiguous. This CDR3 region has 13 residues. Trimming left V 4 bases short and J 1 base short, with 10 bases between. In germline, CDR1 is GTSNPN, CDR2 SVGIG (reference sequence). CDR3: CAWTPVRNTEAFF. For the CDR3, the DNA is TGTGCCTGGACCCCAGTCAGGAACACTGAAGCTTTCTTT.

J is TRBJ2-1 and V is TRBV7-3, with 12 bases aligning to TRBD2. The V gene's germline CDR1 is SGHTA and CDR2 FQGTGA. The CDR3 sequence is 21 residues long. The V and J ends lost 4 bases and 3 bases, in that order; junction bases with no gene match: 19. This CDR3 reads CASSSSNGLTTSGRGYNEQFF. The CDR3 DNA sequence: TGTGCCAGCAGCTCCAGTAACGGATTGACGACTAGCGGGAGAGGCTACAATGAGCAGTTCTTC.

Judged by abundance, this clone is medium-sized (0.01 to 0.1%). The CDR3 here is CASSDGTGDAYEQYF. The CDR3 DNA reads as TGTGCCAGCAGTGACGGGACAGGGGATGCCTACGAGCAGTACTTC. The rearrangement uses TRBV28 and TRBJ2-7; TRBD1 matches at 10 bases. Losses at the gene ends were 5 bases for V and 2 bases for J; bases not matched to a gene: 6. Germline loops: CDR1 MDHEN, CDR2 SYDVKM. This CDR3 spans 15 amino acids.